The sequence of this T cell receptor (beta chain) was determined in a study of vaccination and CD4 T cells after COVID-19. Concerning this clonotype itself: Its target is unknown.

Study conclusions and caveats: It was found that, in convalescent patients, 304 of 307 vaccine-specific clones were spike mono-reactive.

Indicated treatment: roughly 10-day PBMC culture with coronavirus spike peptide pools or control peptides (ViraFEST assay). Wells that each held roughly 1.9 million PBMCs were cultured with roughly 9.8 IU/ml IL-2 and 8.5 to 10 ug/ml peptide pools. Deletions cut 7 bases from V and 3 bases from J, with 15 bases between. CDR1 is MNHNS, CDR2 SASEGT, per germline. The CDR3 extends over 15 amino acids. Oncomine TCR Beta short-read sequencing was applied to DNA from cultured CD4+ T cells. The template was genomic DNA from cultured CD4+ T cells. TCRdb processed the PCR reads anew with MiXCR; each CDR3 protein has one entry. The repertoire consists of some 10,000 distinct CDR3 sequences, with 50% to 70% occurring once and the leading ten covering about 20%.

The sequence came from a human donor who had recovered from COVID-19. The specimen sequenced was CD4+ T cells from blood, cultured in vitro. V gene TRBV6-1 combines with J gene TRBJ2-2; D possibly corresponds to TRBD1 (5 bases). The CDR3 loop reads CASKPQDGDTGELFF. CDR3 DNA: TGTGCCAGCAAACCACAGGATGGAGACACCGGGGAGCTGTTTTTT.